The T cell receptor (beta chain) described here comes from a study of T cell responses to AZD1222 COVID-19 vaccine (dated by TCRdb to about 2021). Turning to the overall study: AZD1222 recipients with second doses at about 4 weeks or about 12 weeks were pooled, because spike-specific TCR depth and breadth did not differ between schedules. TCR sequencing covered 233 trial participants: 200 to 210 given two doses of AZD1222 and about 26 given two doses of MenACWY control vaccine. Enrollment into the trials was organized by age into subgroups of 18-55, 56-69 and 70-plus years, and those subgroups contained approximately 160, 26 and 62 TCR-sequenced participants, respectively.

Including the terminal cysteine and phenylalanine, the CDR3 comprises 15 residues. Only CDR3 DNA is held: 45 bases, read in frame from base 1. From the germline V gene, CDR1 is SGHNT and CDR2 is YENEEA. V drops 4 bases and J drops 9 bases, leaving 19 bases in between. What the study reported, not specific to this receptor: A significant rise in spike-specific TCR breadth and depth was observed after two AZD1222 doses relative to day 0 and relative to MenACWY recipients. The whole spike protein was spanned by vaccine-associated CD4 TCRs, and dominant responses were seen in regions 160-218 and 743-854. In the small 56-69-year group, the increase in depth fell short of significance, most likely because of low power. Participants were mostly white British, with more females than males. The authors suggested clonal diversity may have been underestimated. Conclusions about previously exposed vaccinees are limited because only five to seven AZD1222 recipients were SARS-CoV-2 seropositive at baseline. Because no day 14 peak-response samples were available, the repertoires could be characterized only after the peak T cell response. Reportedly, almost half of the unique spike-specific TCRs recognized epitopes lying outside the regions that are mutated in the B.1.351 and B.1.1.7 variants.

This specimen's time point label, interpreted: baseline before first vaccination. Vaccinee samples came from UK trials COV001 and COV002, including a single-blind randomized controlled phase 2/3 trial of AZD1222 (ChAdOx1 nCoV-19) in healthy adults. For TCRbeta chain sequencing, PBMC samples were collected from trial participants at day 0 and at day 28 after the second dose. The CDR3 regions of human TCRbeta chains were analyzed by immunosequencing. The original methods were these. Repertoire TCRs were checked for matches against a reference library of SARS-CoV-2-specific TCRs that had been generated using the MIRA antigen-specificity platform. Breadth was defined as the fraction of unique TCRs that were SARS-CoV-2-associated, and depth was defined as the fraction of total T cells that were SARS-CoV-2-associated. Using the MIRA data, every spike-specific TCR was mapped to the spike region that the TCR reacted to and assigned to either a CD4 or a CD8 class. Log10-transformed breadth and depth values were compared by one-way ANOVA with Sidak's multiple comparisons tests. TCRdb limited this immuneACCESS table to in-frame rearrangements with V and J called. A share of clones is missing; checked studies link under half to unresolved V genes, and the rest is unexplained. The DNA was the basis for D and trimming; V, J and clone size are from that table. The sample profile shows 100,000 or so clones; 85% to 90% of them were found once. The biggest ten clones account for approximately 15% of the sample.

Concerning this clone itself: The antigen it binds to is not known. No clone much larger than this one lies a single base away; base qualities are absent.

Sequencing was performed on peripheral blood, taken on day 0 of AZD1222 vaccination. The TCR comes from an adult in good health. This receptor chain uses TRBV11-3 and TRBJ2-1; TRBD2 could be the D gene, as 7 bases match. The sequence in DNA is TGTGCCAGCAGCTCTCCCCGGGGGGCCCTAAGTGAGCAGTTCTTC. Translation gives CASSSPRGALSEQFF.